This T cell receptor (beta chain) derives from a study of beta chain features in type 1 diabetes. General observations from the study: TCRB CDR3 length was moderately but significantly reduced in all four CD4+ subsets of Type 1 diabetes patients.

There are 14 residues in the CDR3. Germline V CDR1 and CDR2: MDHEN, SYDVKM. Deletions cut 2 bases from V and 6 bases from J, with 11 bases between. This clone has more than one count but fewer than ten. Its target is not known. The whole isolated RNA underwent reverse transcription, so sequencing captured expressed TCRB transcripts. This table comes from immunoSEQ multiplex PCR, and its TCRdb copy is limited to in-frame clones, with some not included. The sample shows 640,000 or so clones, over 10% of them seen only once. V gene TRBV28 combines with J gene TRBJ2-4; the D is unclear. Sequenced sample: naive CD4+ T cells from blood. The TCR sequence derives from a young man with type 1 diabetes. For the CDR3, the DNA is TGTGCCAGCAGTTTAAACGGTAACACAAACATTCAGTACTTC. Its translation is CASSLNGNTNIQYF.